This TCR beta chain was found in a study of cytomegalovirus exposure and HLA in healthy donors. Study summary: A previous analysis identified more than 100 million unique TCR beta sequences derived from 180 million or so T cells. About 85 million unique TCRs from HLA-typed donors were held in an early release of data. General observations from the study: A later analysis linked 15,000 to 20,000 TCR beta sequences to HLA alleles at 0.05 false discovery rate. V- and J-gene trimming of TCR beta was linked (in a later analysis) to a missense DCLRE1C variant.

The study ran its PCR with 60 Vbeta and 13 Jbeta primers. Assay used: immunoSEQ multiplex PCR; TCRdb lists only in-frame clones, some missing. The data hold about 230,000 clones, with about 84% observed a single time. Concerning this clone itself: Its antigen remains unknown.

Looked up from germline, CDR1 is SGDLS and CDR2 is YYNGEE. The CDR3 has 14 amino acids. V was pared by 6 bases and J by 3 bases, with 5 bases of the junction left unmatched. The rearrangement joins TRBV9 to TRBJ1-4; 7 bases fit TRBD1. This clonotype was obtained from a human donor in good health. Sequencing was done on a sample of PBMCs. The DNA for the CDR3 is TGTGCCAGCAATCTCGGGACAGCTAATGAAAAACTGTTTTTT. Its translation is CASNLGTANEKLFF.